This is a list of T cell receptor beta chains from one sample in a study of T cell clonotyping in hematopoietic cell transplantation. The repertoire was sequenced with immunoSEQ multiplex PCR; TCRdb's copy has only in-frame clones and lacks some. The profile covers over 6,000 clones, with around nine tenths appearing a single time and 5.8% taken by the ten largest. The starting material was peripheral blood mononuclear cells, obtained 100 days after allogeneic stem cell transplant. Receptors originate from a female patient aged 40 to 55 who had an allogeneic stem cell transplant from a related donor, so the T cells may come from the graft donor. Some clones in this sample may be carry-over from other donors' samples. Both conserved end residues are part of each CDR3. The D gene is left open where the match is weak.

NA	TRBV5-6	TRBJ2-3	CASSGSRGVGFPDTQYF
TRBD2	TRBV6-1	TRBJ2-2	CASVAGVEAGELFF
TRBD2	TRBV28	TRBJ2-7	CASSATTSGRAYEQYF
NA	TRBV12-5	TRBJ2-7	CASGLVGVVNDEQYF
TRBD1	TRBV28	TRBJ1-2	CASSRVDRGGGYTF
TRBD2	TRBV5-8	TRBJ2-1	CASSWASGRMGYNEQFF
NA	TRBV9	TRBJ2-6	CASSKTRASGANVLTF
NA	TRBV7-2	TRBJ2-5	CASSSPGRLREQYF
TRBD1	TRBV19	TRBJ1-1	CASRGTAEAFF
TRBD1	TRBV27	TRBJ2-6	CASSDPGTEYGANVLTF
NA	TRBV20-1	TRBJ1-4	CSASDNEKLFF
NA	TRBV7-9	TRBJ1-1	CASSLVGGTAEAFF
NA	TRBV19	TRBJ1-2	CASSIRTSANYGYTF
NA	TRBV14	TRBJ2-3	CASSQMQNTDTQYF
TRBD2	TRBV18	TRBJ2-7	CASSPQLAGATNEQYF
TRBD1	TRBV6-1	TRBJ2-7	CASRGTGRANEQYF
NA	TRBV7-2	TRBJ2-7	CASSLSTGRIPYEQYF
NA	TRBV21-1	TRBJ1-5	CASSKACVRGQNYSNQPQHF
NA	TRBV5-1	TRBJ1-1	CASSLTPANTEAFF
TRBD1	TRBV5-1	TRBJ2-7	CASSVDRDLYEQYF
TRBD2	TRBV28	TRBJ2-7	CASSLTPGGAGGLAEQYF
NA	TRBV18	TRBJ2-1	CASSGGSAYNEQFF
NA	TRBV5-1	TRBJ2-7	CASSLAGRDTGEQYF
NA	TRBV7-8	TRBJ1-4	CASSSTALKLFF
NA	TRBV7-9	TRBJ1-2	CASSLALGEDYGYTF
NA	TRBV19	TRBJ1-2	CASSTDVRQVSNYGYTF
NA	TRBV5-6	TRBJ1-4	CASSLRQVSSEKLFF
TRBD1	TRBV7-3	TRBJ2-1	CASSYIGTGGYNEQFF
TRBD2	TRBV11-2	TRBJ2-7	CASSLLGGTSGVKQYF
NA	TRBV6-5	TRBJ2-5	CASSFSGASGETQYF
TRBD2	TRBV4-2	TRBJ2-5	CASSQGAGQETQYF
TRBD1	TRBV5-1	TRBJ1-2	CASSFRQGIYGYTF
NA	TRBV4-2	TRBJ2-7	CASSQGRDVSEQYF
NA	TRBV7-3	TRBJ2-1	CASSLSGSGEQFF
NA	TRBV7-3	TRBJ2-2	CASSLMDIQNTGELFF
TRBD1	TRBV5-1	TRBJ1-1	CASRDRGTEAFF
NA	TRBV4-2	TRBJ2-7	CASSQEGARREQYF
NA	TRBV7-2	TRBJ2-1	CASSSTDPWEYNEQFF
NA	TRBV9	TRBJ1-4	CASSAGEKLFF
NA	TRBV5-6	TRBJ2-3	CASSFSGTDTQYF
NA	TRBV5-1	TRBJ2-7	CASSARTLYEQYF
NA	TRBV6-5	TRBJ2-2	CASSYTWGSTGELFF
NA	TRBV29-1	TRBJ2-7	CSARDSNYEQYF
NA	TRBV7-2	TRBJ1-5	CASSLVGSNQPQHF
NA	TRBV7-2	TRBJ2-1	CASSLLLIGGTEQFF
TRBD2	TRBV2	TRBJ2-3	CASRYLAGGYQDTQYF
TRBD1	TRBV6-1	TRBJ1-1	CASRPGQLKNTEAFF
NA	TRBV7-9	TRBJ2-2	CASSSQTSGELFF
NA	TRBV6-1	TRBJ2-3	CASSEGDIFSSTQYF
NA	TRBV19	TRBJ2-7	CASSIGKGDEQYF
TRBD1	TRBV6-4	TRBJ1-2	CASSDGQGAGGYTF
TRBD1	TRBV29-1	TRBJ2-3	CSVGDRVDTGTQYF
TRBD2	TRBV10-2	TRBJ2-1	CASSEGLGFGEQFF
TRBD1	TRBV28	NA	CASPGPTTGTYEQYF
NA	TRBV6-6	TRBJ1-2	CASRQTTSYGYTF
NA	TRBV14	TRBJ2-7	CASSQFGGGEQYF
NA	TRBV27	TRBJ1-5	CASSLGGTNFNQPQHF
NA	TRBV5-4	TRBJ2-2	CASSSRDFHGELFF
NA	TRBV27	TRBJ2-7	CASSLSGGGGYEQYF